This T cell receptor beta chain originates from a study of technical replicates of blood from a handful of donors. The table came from immunoSEQ multiplex PCR; TCRdb's copy has only in-frame clones and leaves some out. The sample shows around 80,000 clones, roughly 98% of them seen only once. Losses at the gene ends were 2 bases for V and 6 bases for J; bases not matched to a gene: 16. From germline, CDR1 is MNHEY and CDR2 SMNVEV (reference sequence). CDR3 length: 17 residues. Input material: T cells isolated from PBMCs. This TCR was sampled from a human donor in good health. The chain couples TRBV27 to TRBJ2-7, with 7 positions matching TRBD2. The CDR3 region is CASSLRGDGLVYGEQYF. Here the CDR3 DNA reads TGTGCCAGCAGTTTACGGGGGGATGGGCTCGTATATGGCGAGCAGTACTTC.